The 26 T cell receptor beta chains below come from one sample, sequenced in a study of radiation and T cells in renal cell carcinoma. The table came from immunoSEQ multiplex PCR; TCRdb's copy has only in-frame clones and leaves some out. Here the sample spans about 24,000 clones, nearly 60% being singletons. Treatment denoted: treatment-naive control, cytoreductive nephrectomy. This sample comprised tumor tissue, obtained from a patient whose treatment was nephrectomy without radiotherapy. Receptor source: a man aged 35-49 years with renal cell carcinoma.

V usage is TRBV2 and J usage is TRBJ2-7; no firm D call. Trimming shortened V by 6 bases and J by 4 bases, and 7 bases separated the two germline ends. This CDR3 is 11 amino acids long. Germline V gene data show CDR1 as SNHLY and CDR2 as FYNNEI. CDR3 in amino acids: CASRPQYEQYF. CDR3 nucleotide sequence: TGTGCCAGCAGGCCCCAGTACGAGCAGTACTTC.

This clone was found a few times. The rearrangement joins TRBV7-6 to TRBJ2-2, with 8 positions matching TRBD1. CDR3 size: 16 residues. CDR1 and CDR2 from the germline V gene are SGHVS and FNYEAQ. Unmatched junction bases numbered 5, after V lost 2 bases and J lost 3 bases. The CDR3: CASSLRPGQDTGELFF. The CDR3 DNA follows: TGTGCCAGCAGCTTAAGGCCGGGACAGGACACCGGGGAGCTGTTTTTT. The whole variable domain, remainder taken from reference TRBV7-6 and TRBJ2-2, is GAGVSQSPRYKVTKRGQDVALRCDPISGHVSLYWYRQALGQGPEFLTYFNYEAQQDKSGLPNDRFSAERPEGSISTLTIQRTEQRDSAMYRCASSLRPGQDTGELFFGEGSRLTVL.

This clone was recorded only once. This rearrangement joins TRBV7-8 to TRBJ2-1; the match to TRBD1 covers 9 bases. J lost 1 base, V lost 5 bases, and 12 bases had no gene match. Germline V lookup: CDR1 SGHVS, CDR2 FQNEAQ. The CDR3 is 18 residues long. The CDR3 sequence is CASSVPGQGRRSYNEQFF. In nucleotides, the CDR3 is TGTGCCAGCAGCGTTCCGGGACAGGGAAGGAGATCCTACAATGAGCAGTTCTTC.

DNA for the CDR3: TGCGCCAGCAGCTTGGAGGGGTACGCTTCGCAAAACATTCAGTACTTC. It is translated as CASSLEGYASQNIQYF. The V gene is TRBV5-1, the J gene TRBJ2-4; a weak D match, TRBD1 (5 bases). The germline gives CDR1 SGHRS, CDR2 YFSETQ. V was clipped by 0 bases and J by 5 bases, with 15 bases between them. CDR3 length: 16 residues.

The V gene is TRBV6-5, the J gene TRBJ2-3, with TRBD2 as a possible D gene (7 bases). Germline CDR1 is MNHEY and CDR2 is SVGAGI. Trimming removed 0 bases at V and 8 bases at J, with 18 bases between. The CDR3 sequence is 16 residues long. Written as DNA, the CDR3 is TGTGCCAGCAGTTACTCGATACAGGGCACGGGGGGTACGCAGTATTTT. It is translated as CASSYSIQGTGGTQYF.

This clone is labeled medium-sized. V is TRBV27 and J is TRBJ1-4, with D uncertain. CDR3 size: 13 residues. Germline CDR1 MNHEY, CDR2 SMNVEV (reference sequence). V dropped 4 bases and J dropped 4 bases, with 7 bases sitting between them. In DNA form, the CDR3 reads TGTGCCAGCAGTTGGCTCCATAATGAAAAACTGTTTTTT. Residues: CASSWLHNEKLFF.

This chain uses TRBV10-3 with TRBJ2-1; tentatively, D is TRBD1 or TRBD2 (6 bases each). CDR3 length equals 17 residues. CDR1 is ENHRY and CDR2 is SYGVKD in the germline V gene. Trimming pared 3 bases from V and 0 bases from J, leaving 15 bases between. CDR3 residues: CAISDRGGSSSYNEQFF. The CDR3, as DNA: TGTGCCATCAGTGATAGAGGGGGGTCCTCCTCCTACAATGAGCAGTTCTTC.

This sequence joins TRBV10-3 and TRBJ1-1; maybe TRBD1 (6 bases). Germline lookup yields CDR1 ENHRY and CDR2 SYGVKD. Between the trimmed V and J ends, which lost 4 bases and 0 bases, there was a span of 12 bases. The CDR3 totals 15 residues. The CDR3 reads CAISGGDIMNTEAFF. The CDR3 DNA sequence: TGTGCCATCAGTGGAGGGGACATTATGAACACTGAAGCTTTCTTT.

This clone turned up a few times. The V call is TRBV4-1, the J call TRBJ2-7; 10 nucleotides agree with TRBD1. This CDR3 contains 15 residues. Trimming cost V 3 bases and J 2 bases; bases outside gene matches: 4. Germline lookup yields CDR1 MGHRA and CDR2 YSYEKL. The CDR3 coding sequence is TGCGCCAGCAGCCAGAGTGGGACAGGGGCCTACGAGCAGTACGTC. Translated, it gives CASSQSGTGAYEQYV.

CDR3 bases: TGTGCCAGCAGCGTAGGGACAGGGGGCATCCTGAACACTGAAGCTTTCTTT. Translated, it gives CASSVGTGGILNTEAFF. The chain carries TRBV9 and TRBJ1-1, with 11 bases aligning to TRBD1. Germline assignment: CDR1 SGDLS and CDR2 YYNGEE. The CDR3 runs 17 residues. The ends lost 0 bases at V and 0 bases at J; junction bases unmatched: 4.

This clone showed up many times. The J gene is TRBJ1-1, the V gene TRBV19; the D is unclear. Germline V gene sequence: CDR1 LNHDA, CDR2 SQIVND (reference sequence). Trimming stripped 6 bases from V and 0 bases from J, with 17 bases between. The CDR3 is made up of 16 amino acids. For the CDR3, the DNA is TGTGCCAGTAGGAGGACTTCCCACCTAATGAACACTGAAGCTTTCTTT. Its translation: CASRRTSHLMNTEAFF.

The genes are TRBV19 and TRBJ2-1; 12 nucleotides agree with TRBD2. CDR3 length equals 17 residues. From germline, CDR1 is LNHDA and CDR2 SQIVND (reference sequence). Unmatched junction bases numbered 7, after V lost 0 bases and J lost 7 bases. The CDR3 coding sequence is TGTGCCAGTAGTATAGACCCAGGACTAGCGGGAAAAAATGAGCAGTTCTTC. Translated, it gives CASSIDPGLAGKNEQFF.

V and J are TRBV9 and TRBJ2-1; D ambiguous. This CDR3 region has 15 residues. Per germline, CDR1 SGDLS and CDR2 YYNGEE. Trimming stripped 4 bases from V and 0 bases from J, with 11 bases between. The CDR3 loop reads CASSPRPSSYNEQFF. CDR3 in DNA: TGTGCCAGCAGCCCCCGACCATCCTCCTACAATGAGCAGTTCTTC.

V usage is TRBV4-3 and J usage is TRBJ1-2; D not certain. The CDR3 is made up of 15 amino acids. Germline values: CDR1 LGHNA, CDR2 YSLEER. Deletions cut 0 bases from V and 4 bases from J, with 12 bases between. CDR3 DNA: TGCGCCAGCAGCCAAGATGTTCACGGTCTCTATGGCTACACCTTC. This gives the protein CASSQDVHGLYGYTF.

CDR3 region: CASSYGGRYEQYV. The DNA for the CDR3 is TGTGCCAGCAGTTACGGGGGTCGCTACGAGCAGTACGTC. The rearrangement links TRBV6-5 to TRBJ2-7; the D gene could be TRBD1 or TRBD2 (5 bases each). There are 13 residues in the CDR3. Germline V gives CDR1 MNHEY, CDR2 SVGAGI. Deletions cut 2 bases from V and 3 bases from J, with 8 bases between.

This clone was seen only a few times. CDR3 nucleotides: TGTGCCAGCAGCTTAGAGGCTGACAATGAGCAGTTCTTC. Its translation is CASSLEADNEQFF. This chain uses TRBV7-9 with TRBJ2-1; unclear D gene. The CDR3 totals 13 residues. Germline-derived CDR1 and CDR2 are SEHNR and FQNEAQ (reference sequence). V shed 1 base and J shed 5 bases, with 6 bases lying between them.

The gene calls are TRBV2 and TRBJ1-4; TRBD1 is a possible D gene (6 bases). V lost 6 bases, J lost 5 bases, and 16 bases lay in between. Per the germline V gene, CDR1 is SNHLY and CDR2 is FYNNEI. The CDR3 runs 15 residues. The CDR3 DNA is TGTGCCAGCAGCCAGGACAGCGGGAAGAATGAAAAACTGTTTTTT. Translating gives CASSQDSGKNEKLFF.

About this clone itself: Because the CDR3 is missing its conserved closing phenylalanine or tryptophan, this is likely a read error. The genes are TRBV30 and TRBJ1-1; 7 nucleotides align to TRBD1. Per germline, CDR1 GTSNPN and CDR2 SVGIG (reference sequence). The CDR3 runs to 14 residues. V was pared by 5 bases and J by 0 bases, with 6 bases of the junction left unmatched. In nucleotides, the CDR3 is TGTGCCTGGTTGCTCAGGGGGATGAACACTGAAGCTTTCCTT. Protein: CAWLLRGMNTEAFL.

This rearrangement joins TRBV7-2 to TRBJ1-6, with 8 bases lining up with TRBD1. CDR1 is SGHTA, CDR2 FQGNSA, per germline. The CDR3 runs 16 residues. V shed 2 bases, J shed 8 bases, and the junction held 8 bases outside the gene matches. The CDR3 bases are TGTGCCAGCAGCTTATACCTGGACAGGGTGCATTCACCCCTCCACTTT. It translates to CASSLYLDRVHSPLHF. Based on the CDR3 plus reference TRBV7-2 and TRBJ1-6, the full variable domain is GAGVSQSPSNKVTEKGKDVELRCDPISGHTALYWYRQSLGQGLEFLIYFQGNSAPDKSGLPSDRFSAERTGGSVSTLTIQRTQQEDSAVYLCASSLYLDRVHSPLHFGNGTRLTVT.

This clone was counted a few times. The chain carries TRBV19 and TRBJ1-2; 10 nucleotides line up with TRBD1. The CDR3 is 14 amino acids. The trim removed 6 bases at V and 4 bases at J, leaving 5 bases unmatched. Germline V CDR1 and CDR2: LNHDA, SQIVND (reference sequence). This CDR3 is CASSLDRGLYGYTF. CDR3 in DNA: TGTGCCAGTAGCCTTGACAGGGGGCTCTATGGCTACACCTTC.

This clone showed up just once. The rearrangement uses TRBV18 and TRBJ2-7; 9 bases match TRBD1. CDR1 and CDR2 from the germline V gene are KGHSH and LQKENI. V trimming: 2 bases; J trimming: 6 bases; junction bases outside the gene matches: 8. CDR3 length equals 15 residues. The CDR3 here is CASSPTDRGNTEQYV. CDR3 bases: TGTGCCAGCTCACCAACGGACAGGGGTAATACCGAGCAGTACGTC.

The DNA of the CDR3 is TGTGCCAGCAGTGACTCGGGGGAGACAGATACGCAGTATTTT. Protein product: CASSDSGETDTQYF. The chain couples TRBV6-4 to TRBJ2-3; perhaps D is TRBD1 or TRBD2 (5 bases each). From germline, CDR1 is MRHNA and CDR2 SNTAGT. Deletions cut 0 bases from V and 3 bases from J, with 7 bases between. The CDR3 consists of 14 residues.

V and J are TRBV9 and TRBJ1-5; a weak D match, TRBD1 (5 bases). Germline V CDR1 and CDR2: SGDLS, YYNGEE. CDR3 size: 14 residues. The ends were cut back, 0 bases at V and 7 bases at J, with 11 bases in the middle. CDR3 sequence reads: CASSVAGDLQPQHF. CDR3 coding DNA: TGTGCCAGCAGCGTAGCGGGGGATTTACAGCCCCAGCATTTT.

The chain is built from TRBV5-6 and TRBJ1-2, with 7 bases aligning to TRBD1. The CDR3 contains 13 residues. V was clipped by 4 bases and J by 4 bases; unmatched bases: 4. CDR1 and CDR2 (germline): SGHDT, YYEEEE. CDR3 nucleotides: TGTGCCAGCAGCGCCAGGGGGGGCTATGGCTACACCTTC. Its translation: CASSARGGYGYTF. Using reference TRBV5-6 and TRBJ1-2 for the parts outside the CDR3, the full variable domain is DAGVTQSPTHLIKTRGQQVTLRCSPKSGHDTVSWYQQALGQGPQFIFQYYEEEERQRGNFPDRFSGHQFPNYSSELNVNALLLGDSALYLCASSARGGYGYTFGSGTRLTVV.

The chain uses TRBV5-4 and TRBJ2-7, with D perhaps being TRBD1 or TRBD2 (7 bases each). CDR1 is SGHNT, CDR2 YYREEE, per germline (reference sequence). V lost 4 bases and J 6 bases, leaving 20 bases between the germline ends. The CDR3 extends over 15 amino acids. CDR3 amino acids: CASSPDRVRGGEQYV. The CDR3, as DNA: TGTGCCAGCAGCCCCGACAGGGTCAGGGGGGGCGAGCAGTACGTC.

The rearrangement uses TRBV7-2 and TRBJ1-1; D not certain. With 3 bases removed from V and 1 base from J, the gap between germline ends came to 9 bases. Germline-derived CDR1 and CDR2 are SGHTA and FQGNSA. The CDR3 is made up of 14 amino acids. CDR3 sequence reads: CASSFETTNTEAFF. In DNA, the CDR3 is TGTGCCAGCAGCTTTGAGACAACGAACACTGAAGCTTTCTTT.